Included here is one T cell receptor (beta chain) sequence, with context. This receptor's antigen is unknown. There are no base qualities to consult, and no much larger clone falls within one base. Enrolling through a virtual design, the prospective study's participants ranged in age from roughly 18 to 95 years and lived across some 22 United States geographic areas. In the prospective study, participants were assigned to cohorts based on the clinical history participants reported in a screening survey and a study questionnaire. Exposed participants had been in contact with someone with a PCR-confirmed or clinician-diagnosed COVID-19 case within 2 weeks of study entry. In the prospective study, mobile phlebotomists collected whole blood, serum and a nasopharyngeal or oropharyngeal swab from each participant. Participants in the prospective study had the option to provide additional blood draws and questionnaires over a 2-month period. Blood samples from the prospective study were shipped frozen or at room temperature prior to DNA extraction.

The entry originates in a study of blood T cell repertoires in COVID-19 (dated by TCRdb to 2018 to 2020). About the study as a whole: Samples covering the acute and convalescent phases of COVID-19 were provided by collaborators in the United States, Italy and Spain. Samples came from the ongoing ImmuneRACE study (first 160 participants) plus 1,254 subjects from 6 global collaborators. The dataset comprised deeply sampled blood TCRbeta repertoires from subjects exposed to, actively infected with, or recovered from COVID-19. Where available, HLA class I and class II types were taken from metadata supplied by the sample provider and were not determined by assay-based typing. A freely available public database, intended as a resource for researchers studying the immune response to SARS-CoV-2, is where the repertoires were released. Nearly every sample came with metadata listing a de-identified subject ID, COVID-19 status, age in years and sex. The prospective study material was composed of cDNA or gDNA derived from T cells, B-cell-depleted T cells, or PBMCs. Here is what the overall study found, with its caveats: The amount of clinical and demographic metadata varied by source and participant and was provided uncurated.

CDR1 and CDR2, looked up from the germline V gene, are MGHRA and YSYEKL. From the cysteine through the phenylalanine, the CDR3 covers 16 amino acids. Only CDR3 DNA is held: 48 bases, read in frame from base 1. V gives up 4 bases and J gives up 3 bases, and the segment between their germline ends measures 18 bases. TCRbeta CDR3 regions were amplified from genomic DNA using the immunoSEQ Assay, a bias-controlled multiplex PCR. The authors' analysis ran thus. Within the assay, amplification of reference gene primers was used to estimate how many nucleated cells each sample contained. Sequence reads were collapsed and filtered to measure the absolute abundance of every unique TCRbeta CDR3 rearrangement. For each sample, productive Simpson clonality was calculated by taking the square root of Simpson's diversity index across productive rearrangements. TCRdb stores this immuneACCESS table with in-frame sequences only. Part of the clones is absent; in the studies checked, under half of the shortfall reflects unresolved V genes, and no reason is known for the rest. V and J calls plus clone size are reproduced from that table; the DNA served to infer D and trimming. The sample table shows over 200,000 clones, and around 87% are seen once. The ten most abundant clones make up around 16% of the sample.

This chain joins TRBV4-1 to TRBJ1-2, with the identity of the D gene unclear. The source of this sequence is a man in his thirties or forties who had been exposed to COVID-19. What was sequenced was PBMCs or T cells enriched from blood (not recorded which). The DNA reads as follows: TGCGCCAGCAGCCCCCGGGTCACAAGGAGGGACTATGGCTACACCTTC. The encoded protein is CASSPRVTRRDYGYTF.